The clone carrying this TCR beta chain was seen a few times. Its matching antigen is unknown. The data are from a study of beta chain features in type 1 diabetes. Expressed TCRB transcripts were sequenced after all isolated RNA was converted to cDNA. Method: immunoSEQ multiplex PCR; TCRdb's copy keeps in-frame clones and lacks some. The repertoire includes more than 250,000 clones, about 23% of them detected once, and roughly 0.011% sits in the top ten. Overall study results and limits: TCRB CDR3s from Type 1 diabetes patients were moderately but significantly shorter in all four CD4+ subsets.

The sample consisted of naive CD4+ T cells from blood. The sequence came from a woman aged 25 to 39 with type 1 diabetes.

This CDR3 is CASSLAGGSGNTIYF. CDR3 nucleotides: TGTGCCAGCAGCTTGGCCGGGGGATCAGGAAACACCATATATTTT. The chain joins TRBV7-9 to TRBJ1-3; D might be TRBD1 (5 bases). Germline V gives CDR1 SEHNR, CDR2 FQNEAQ (reference sequence). This CDR3 is built from 15 residues. Trimming removed 3 bases at V and 4 bases at J, with 13 bases between. Looking up the rest from reference TRBV7-9 and TRBJ1-3 gives the full variable domain: DTGVSQNPRHKITKRGQNVTFRCDPISEHNRLYWYRQTLGQGPEFLTYFQNEAQLEKSRLLSDRFSAERPKGSFSTLEIQRTEQGDSAMYLCASSLAGGSGNTIYFGEGSWLTVV.